This T cell receptor (beta chain) was captured by sequencing in a study of shared clonotypes between healthy human individuals. V was shortened by 10 bases and J by 2 bases, with 15 bases between the two germline ends. This CDR3 contains 13 residues. CDR1 is MDHEN and CDR2 is SYDVKM in the germline V gene. Study-wide results and caveats: Larger estimated richness was generally recorded for naive subsets relative to memory subsets. Sample collection involved blood only; tissue repertoires are likely different.

Only in-frame clones appear in the TCRdb table, and some are missing; sequencing was by immunoSEQ multiplex PCR. The sample carries about a million clones, more than 60% recorded once. Turning to this clone: Its antigen remains unknown.

The source is a man between 18 and 29 years old in good health. V is TRBV28 and J is TRBJ2-7, with a possible D match to TRBD1 (6 bases). Sequenced: memory CD4+ T cells sorted from blood. Specified subset: CD45RA-negative fraction. CDR3 in amino acids: CATEANRAYEQYF. CDR3 nucleotide sequence: TGTGCCACCGAGGCGAACAGGGCCTACGAGCAGTACTTC.